Here is one T cell receptor beta chain with its context. Its antigen is still unknown. The source of the sample is a study of cytomegalovirus exposure and HLA in healthy donors (dated by TCRdb to about 2017). Regarding the study in general: In an earlier analysis of approximately 500 of the donors, 276 Gb of sequence data and just under 120 million unique TCR beta sequences from roughly 190 million T cells were reported. A later genetic analysis used genome-wide SNP genotypes for 398 of the 666 donors, treating that subset as a discovery cohort. Class I and class II HLA loci were covered by the typing at four-digit resolution. Roughly five DR-DQ haplotypes were treated as single units for association and clustering because of strong linkage in the cohort. The study used immunosequencing to profile the T cell repertoires of 670 or so subjects and linked those repertoires to cytomegalovirus serostatus. Donor age, sex, ethnicity and CMV serostatus were collected together with the repertoire data. In a later analysis, previously published TCR beta repertoires from 666 donors were re-analyzed and high-resolution HLA genotyping was added so that TCR occurrence patterns could be studied. The study aimed to test whether cataloging public T cell receptors could reveal signatures of past pathogen exposure. An early release covering 550 to 700 HLA-typed donors comprised approximately 300 gigabases of sequencing data and approximately 85 million unique TCR sequences. Along with the approximately 670-subject first cohort, a separate validation cohort of 120 different subjects was used. Rather than using new phenotypic data, the later analysis identified candidate immune exposures from TCR beta sequences and from how often those sequences occurred across donors. Typing coverage differed by locus: A, B, C, DRB1 and DQB1 were typed in roughly 629-630 donors, DQA1 in approximately 520, DPA1 in approximately 610, and DPB1 in about 450. An earlier analysis of fewer than 700 of the donors applied high-throughput TCR beta sequencing to assess whether each TCR beta V gene segment acted as functional or pseudogenic. To predict cytomegalovirus infection status, the study brought together high-throughput TCR immunosequencing, statistical association of individual TCRs with disease status, and machine learning. All discovery cohort repertoires had been generated on a single sequencing platform. Of the roughly 400 genotyped donors, over 70% fell in the genetic ancestry cluster associated with self-reported Caucasian donors. Among 398 genotyped donors of the cohort, an average of roughly 230,000 unique TCR beta nucleotide sequences was sequenced per donor, of which roughly 17% were non-productive.

Findings and caveats that apply to the study as a whole: A cluster of highly shared sequence variants was judged likely to be a technical artifact of the sequencing pipeline. Most TCR sequences were observed very rarely across donors, whereas some public TCRs were present in many individuals. A further reported finding was that TCR beta sequences accurately predicted the HLA-A and HLA-B alleles for most subjects in the first cohort. In vitro tests confirmed that a few of the cytomegalovirus-associated TCR beta chains recognize cytomegalovirus antigens. Assigning TCR associations to individual alleles was difficult when HLA alleles, especially DR and DQ, strongly co-occurred. A later analysis found that HLA-associated TCR beta chains were more clonally expanded and had lower generation probabilities than equally common non-associated chains. Specific HLA alleles were associated with 15,000 to 20,000 TCR beta sequences at a false discovery rate of 0.05 in a later analysis. Because the 87-base-pair reads could not distinguish some IMGT-functional V segments, including TRBV6-2 and TRBV6-3, those segments were excluded. CMV serostatus was the only immune exposure information available for the cohort. A later analysis found that most CMV-associated TCR beta chains appeared HLA-restricted, with HLA associations seemingly driven largely by CMV exposure. A later genetic analysis reported fewer N-insertions in productive TCRs among donors in an Asian-associated ancestry cluster than the approximately 670-donor mean. The classifier was reported to diagnose cytomegalovirus status with high specificity and sensitivity in both the original cohort and the validation cohort. An earlier analysis of some 560 of the donors showed that most TCR beta V segments appeared in productive rearrangements either about 90% or about 30% of the time, which broadly matched IMGT annotations. In a later genetic analysis, a missense DCLRE1C variant was associated with V-gene and J-gene trimming of TCR beta chains, and the association was replicated in an independent cohort. Because some donors lacked HLA typing at each locus, the association tests relied only on the typed subset. Linkage disequilibrium might explain the correlated functional status among segregating V segments, but an unknown experimental factor could not be ruled out. It was suggested by the authors that the approach could potentially be generalized to other disease states and immunological phenotypes. In a later analysis, TCR association rates were found to vary across HLA loci, with the most associated TCRs seen for DRB1 alleles and the fewest for HLA-C alleles. Sequencing depth was assumed to be roughly uniform across donors in the presence/absence analyses, though that assumption may not hold. The cohort was sequenced for TCR beta chains only, and without alpha or paired-chain data the features that could be detected were limited. The study listed 164 TCR beta chains as associated with cytomegalovirus. The earlier analysis of approximately 590 of the donors excluded 15 to 20 rarely observed V segments, including chromosome 9 orphons, because counts were too low. Several of the top co-occurrence clusters appeared to be linked to parvovirus B19, influenza, CMV and Epstein-Barr virus, according to a later analysis.

Germline trimming amounts to 5 bases on V and 2 bases on J, with 9 as the count of junction bases outside the gene matches. The CDR3 measures 15 amino acids from cysteine to phenylalanine. The sequence is cut down to CDR3 DNA, 45 bases in frame from base 1. Taken from the germline V gene (reference sequence), the CDR1 and CDR2 loops are SGHAT and FQDESV. Libraries were prepared through the immunoSEQ multiplex PCR assay. A mixture of 60 forward primers for TCR Vbeta segments and 13 reverse primers for TCR Jbeta segments was used in the multiplex PCR. Amplification of the CDR3 region of rearranged TCR beta genes was performed with a multiplex PCR assay on genomic DNA. On the Illumina HiSeq System, the amplified TCR beta libraries were sequenced as 87-base-pair reads. The authors processed their data as follows. A later analysis tallied around 87 million unique TCR beta chains across the 700 or so repertoires, and approximately 12 million of those chains were shared by two or more donors. A nearest-neighbor algorithm error-corrected the raw reads and collapsed the reads into unique sequences, merging closely related sequences to remove PCR and sequencing errors. Alignment of CDR3 sequences to IMGT reference sequences was used to assign V, D and J gene segments. Each retained sequence needed at least a six-nucleotide match to both a V gene segment and a J gene segment. Rearrangements were called productive when the CDR3 lacked stop codons and stayed in frame with V and J; all others were non-productive. CDR3 was defined according to IMGT convention as the region running from the second conserved V-encoded cysteine to the conserved J-encoded phenylalanine. The earlier analysis of some 550 of the donors excluded any sequence lacking an unambiguous match to a single V gene segment. An earlier analysis of just under 600 of the donors called V segments functional above 56.7% productive rearrangements and segregating when the between-donor standard deviation exceeded 5%. A statistical classification framework was built for diagnosing cytomegalovirus status from the catalog of TCR beta chain sequences. V and J gene assignment, in a later analysis, came from comparing TCR nucleotide sequences with IMGT/GENE-DB human TR gene sequences. In a later analysis, CDR3 sequences and most-parsimonious VDJ recombination scenarios were assigned using the TCRdist pipeline. A later analysis defined each TCR beta chain by its CDR3 amino acid sequence plus V-gene family, and excluded reads lacking a unique V-gene family. To address suspected cross-contamination and a sequencing artifact, a later analysis removed a few hundred highly shared, low-generation-probability nucleotide sequences. In a later analysis, a clonal expansion index for each public chain was calculated from normalized within-repertoire ranks of inferred template counts. In a later analysis, generation probabilities were computed with a VDJ recombination model fitted to out-of-frame rearrangements, and the resulting probabilities were checked against IGoR. In a later analysis, hypergeometric tests were used to score TCR-TCR, TCR-HLA and TCR-CMV co-occurrence, with a repertoire-size bias correction applied to TCR pairs. A later analysis estimated false discovery rates by permuting HLA or CMV assignments 20 times. In a later analysis, co-occurring TCRs were grouped using DBSCAN, and TCRdist sequence similarity was added for clustering within HLA-allele-positive subsets. Co-occurrence clustering excluded repertoires with fewer than 30,000 or more than 120,000 public chains, plus five with anomalous nucleotide sharing. Entries here come from immuneACCESS through TCRdb and include only in-frame sequences with V and J called. Some clones fail to appear in such tables; in the studies checked, an unresolved V gene covers under half of the shortfall, and the cause of the remainder is unknown. That table furnishes V, J and clone size, whereas the DNA furnished D and trimming. This sample's clone table shows tens of thousands of clones. The ten largest make up 4.8% of the sample.

The cohort was made up of 650 to 700 healthy bone marrow donors. At the time of sampling, every cohort member was nominally healthy, though immune exposures that went unrecorded were likely present. The donor was CMV seronegative and was included in the group of around 320 seronegative cohort members. Every donor gave a peripheral blood sample, and the peripheral blood mononuclear cells from that sample were used for TCR beta sequencing. Genomic DNA was extracted from the blood cell samples with the Qiagen DNeasy Blood Extraction Kit. The chain employs TRBV11-1 and TRBJ2-7; 7 middle bases align to TRBD1. The clonotype comes from a female donor in good health and CMV-seronegative. Sequencing was performed on PBMCs. This receptor carries the CDR3 CASSPRQGMTYEQYF. The sequenced DNA: TGTGCCAGCAGCCCAAGACAGGGTATGACCTACGAGCAGTACTTC.